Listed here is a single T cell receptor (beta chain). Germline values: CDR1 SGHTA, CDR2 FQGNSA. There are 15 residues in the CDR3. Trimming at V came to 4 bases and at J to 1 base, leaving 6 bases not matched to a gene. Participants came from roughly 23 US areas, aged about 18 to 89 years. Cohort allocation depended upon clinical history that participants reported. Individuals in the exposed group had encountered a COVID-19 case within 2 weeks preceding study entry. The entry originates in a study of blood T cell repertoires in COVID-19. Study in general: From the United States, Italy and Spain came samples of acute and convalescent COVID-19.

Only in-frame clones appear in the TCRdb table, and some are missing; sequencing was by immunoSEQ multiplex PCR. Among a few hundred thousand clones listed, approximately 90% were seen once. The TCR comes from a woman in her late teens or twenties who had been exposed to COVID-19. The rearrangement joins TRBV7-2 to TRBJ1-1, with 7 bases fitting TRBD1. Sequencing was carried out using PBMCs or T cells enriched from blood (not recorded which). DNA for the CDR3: TGTGCCAGCAGCTACCTGACAGGGACGAACACTGAAGCTTTCTTT. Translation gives CASSYLTGTNTEAFF. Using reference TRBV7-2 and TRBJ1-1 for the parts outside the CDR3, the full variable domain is GAGVSQSPSNKVTEKGKDVELRCDPISGHTALYWYRQSLGQGLEFLIYFQGNSAPDKSGLPSDRFSAERTGGSVSTLTIQRTQQEDSAVYLCASSYLTGTNTEAFFGQGTRLTVV.